This T cell receptor (beta chain) originates from a study of patients and donors after allogeneic stem cell transplantation (dated by TCRdb to the early 2020s). The junction shows trimming of 3 bases on V and 4 bases on J, plus 16 bases between the germline ends. There are 16 amino acids in the CDR3, from cysteine to phenylalanine inclusive. Only CDR3 DNA remains: 48 bases, in frame from the first base. CDR1 is given as KGHSH and CDR2 as LQKENI, both from the germline V gene. In this sample, this clonotype turned up a few times. The antigen it recognizes is unknown. Nothing much larger sits one base from this clone, and base qualities are not available. Library construction relied on RT-PCR. Sequencer: NextSeq 550. TCRdb trimmed the raw reads at Q25, called clones with MiXCR and kept productive beta chains. Each record represents a unique CDR3 protein, reported with the most common genes and DNA among its rows. For this sample the table gives about a million distinct CDR3 sequences, of which under 20% were detected only once. The leading ten clones occupy roughly 6.4% of the sample.

The sequencing sample was made of blood, either unsorted or a sorted T cell fraction (not recorded which). The receptor was isolated from a human donor who was either an allogeneic HSCT recipient or a stem cell or donor lymphocyte infusion donor (not recorded which). It is not recorded whose cells these are; they may come from a transplant donor. Recombination joined TRBV18 with TRBJ1-5, with the D gene too uncertain to name. The CDR3 protein sequence reads: CASSPAVVTSNQPQHF. Here is the DNA: TGTGCCAGCTCACCGGCAGTCGTGACCTCGAATCAGCCCCAGCATTTT.